The 22 T cell receptor beta chains given below trace back to one sample, sequenced in a study of T cell responses to AZD1222 COVID-19 vaccine. Libraries were prepared by immunoSEQ multiplex PCR; TCRdb keeps only in-frame clonotypes and omits some of them. The sample lists 65,000 to 80,000 clones, about 90% occurring once. Sequences were derived from peripheral blood, sampled on day 0 of MenACWY control vaccination. Receptors were obtained from an adult in good health.

The V call is TRBV12-3 or TRBV12-4, the J call TRBJ1-2, with D perhaps TRBD1 (6 bases). Trimming removed 7 bases at V and 4 bases at J, with 13 bases between. The CDR3 length is 13 residues. The CDR3 loop reads CASKPQGGYGYTF. Written as DNA, the CDR3 is TGTGCCAGCAAGCCACAGGGTGGCTATGGCTACACCTTC.

The J gene is TRBJ1-5, the V gene TRBV28; D is perhaps TRBD1 (5 bases). V was pared by 8 bases and J by 7 bases, with 12 bases between. Germline V gene data show CDR1 as MDHEN and CDR2 as SYDVKM. The CDR3 sequence is 12 residues long. CDR3 DNA: TGTGCCAGCTGGAGGGGTTACCAGCCCCAGCATTTT. Its translation: CASWRGYQPQHF.

The CDR3 is CSVEDPAYYEQYF. CDR3 DNA sequence: TGCAGCGTTGAAGATCCTGCTTACTACGAGCAGTACTTC. J is TRBJ2-7 and V is TRBV29-1, with unresolved D. The germline CDR1 and CDR2 sequences are SQVTM and ANQGSEA. The CDR3 consists of 13 residues. Trimming shortened V by 0 bases and J by 3 bases, and 9 bases separated the two germline ends.

The rearrangement joins TRBV7-8 to TRBJ1-3; unclear D gene. Germline V gene data show CDR1 as SGHVS and CDR2 as FQNEAQ. This CDR3 is 14 amino acids long. V lost 2 bases, J lost 1 base, and 6 bases lay in between. The CDR3 spells CASSLSTSGNTIYF. The DNA of the CDR3 is TGTGCCAGCAGCTTATCTACTTCTGGAAACACCATATATTTT. The complete variable domain, with remaining parts taken from reference TRBV7-8 and TRBJ1-3, reads GAGVSQSPRYKVAKRGQDVALRCDPISGHVSLFWYQQALGQGPEFLTYFQNEAQLDKSGLPSDRFFAERPEGSVSTLKIQRTQQEDSAVYLCASSLSTSGNTIYFGEGSWLTVV.

This clone came up once. The chain uses TRBV28 and TRBJ1-5; D remains ambiguous. V lost 4 bases, J lost 6 bases, and 7 bases lay in between. CDR1 MDHEN and CDR2 SYDVKM come from the germline V gene. The CDR3 covers 12 residues. This CDR3 is CASSSRPQPQHF. DNA for the CDR3: TGTGCCAGCAGTTCGCGGCCTCAGCCCCAGCATTTT.

The chain joins TRBV9 to TRBJ1-2; D gene unclear. Germline V gene sequence: CDR1 SGDLS, CDR2 YYNGEE. The V end lost 0 bases, the J end lost 5 bases, and 14 bases lay between the germline ends. CDR3 length equals 15 residues. The CDR3: CASSVVGDNPYGYTF. CDR3 nucleotides: TGTGCCAGCAGCGTAGTCGGGGATAACCCTTATGGCTACACCTTC.

The gene calls are TRBV7-8 and TRBJ2-7; no clear D. This CDR3 has 12 residues. Germline CDR1 is SGHVS and CDR2 is FQNEAQ. Trimming removed 5 bases at V and 4 bases at J, with 9 bases between. The CDR3 sequence is CASSPNRYEQYF. DNA for the CDR3: TGTGCCAGCAGCCCCAACAGATACGAGCAGTACTTC.

The chain uses TRBV19 and TRBJ2-1; TRBD2 is a possible D gene (6 bases). The CDR3 loop spans 14 amino acids. The ends were cut back, 4 bases at V and 0 bases at J, with 7 bases in the middle. CDR1 and CDR2 (germline): LNHDA, SQIVND (reference sequence). The CDR3, as DNA: TGTGCCAGTAGTAGGGAGGACTCCTACAATGAGCAGTTCTTC. It encodes CASSREDSYNEQFF.

V usage is TRBV9 and J usage is TRBJ1-1, with 8 nucleotides matching TRBD1. The germline gives CDR1 SGDLS, CDR2 YYNGEE. The CDR3 is 18 amino acids. J gave up 0 bases and V 0 bases, and 10 bases lay outside the gene matches. The CDR3 sequence: CASSVGVGQAIMNTEAFF. The CDR3 DNA sequence: TGTGCCAGCAGCGTAGGAGTGGGACAGGCGATTATGAACACTGAAGCTTTCTTT.

The chain recombines TRBV19 with TRBJ1-1; the D gene is possibly TRBD1 (5 bases). V lost 7 bases and J lost 1, with 13 bases in between. This CDR3 is built from 14 residues. From germline, CDR1 is LNHDA and CDR2 SQIVND (reference sequence). The CDR3 protein is CASTSHRTNTEAFF. The DNA of the CDR3 is TGTGCCAGTACAAGTCACAGGACGAACACTGAAGCTTTCTTT.

V is TRBV11-2 and J is TRBJ2-7; D is tentatively TRBD1 or TRBD2 (5 bases each). From germline, CDR1 is SGHAT and CDR2 FQNNGV. CDR3 length: 14 residues. Trimming pared 4 bases from V and 6 bases from J, leaving 16 bases between. In nucleotides, the CDR3 is TGTGCCAGCAGCTCAAACAGGCAAAGCGGCGAGCAGTACTTC. As protein: CASSSNRQSGEQYF.

This chain connects TRBV6-5 to TRBJ1-4, with D perhaps TRBD1 (5 bases). The CDR3 loop spans 15 amino acids. Per germline, CDR1 MNHEY and CDR2 SVGAGI. The V end lost 0 bases, the J end lost 8 bases, and 13 bases lay between the germline ends. The CDR3 is CASSYSGARNEKLFF. The CDR3 coding sequence is TGTGCCAGCAGTTACTCCGGGGCCCGGAACGAAAAACTGTTTTTT.

The chain combines TRBV11-2 with TRBJ1-3; D remains unclear. Trimming removed 0 bases at V and 0 bases at J, with 9 bases between. The CDR3 length is 16 residues. Germline V CDR1 and CDR2: SGHAT, FQNNGV. CDR3 coding DNA: TGTGCCAGCAGCTTAGAACGGCAGAACTCTGGAAACACCATATATTTT. It codes for CASSLERQNSGNTIYF.

The chain recombines TRBV24-1 with TRBJ2-1, with unresolved D. The CDR3 has 16 residues. Germline values: CDR1 KGHDR, CDR2 SFDVKD. Trimming pared 0 bases from V and 0 bases from J, leaving 8 bases between. CDR3 coding DNA: TGTGCCACCAGTGATTTGGCGGTTAACTCCTACAATGAGCAGTTCTTC. Protein sequence: CATSDLAVNSYNEQFF.

This clone was detected only a few times. This chain connects TRBV4-3 to TRBJ2-3; D tentatively reads TRBD1 or TRBD2 (5 bases each). The V gene lost 4 bases and the J gene lost 8 bases, with 13 bases spanning the gap. CDR1 and CDR2 (germline): LGHNA, YSLEER. This CDR3 is 13 amino acids long. The CDR3 sequence is CASSRDLSGTQYF. The DNA for the CDR3 is TGCGCCAGCAGCCGGGACCTATCCGGTACGCAGTATTTT.

V gene TRBV5-1 combines with J gene TRBJ1-3, with D possibly being TRBD1 (5 bases). Looked up from germline, CDR1 is SGHRS and CDR2 is YFSETQ. The CDR3 is 14 amino acids. Trimming cost V 3 bases and J 0 bases, with 7 bases left between them. CDR3 region: CASSYDSSGNTIYF. The CDR3 DNA sequence: TGCGCCAGCAGCTATGACAGCTCTGGAAACACCATATATTTT.

The rearrangement uses TRBV11-2 and TRBJ1-1; D possibly corresponds to TRBD1 (5 bases). Trimming took 5 bases from V and 4 from J, leaving 20 bases between them. Looked up from germline, CDR1 is SGHAT and CDR2 is FQNNGV. The CDR3 is 16 amino acids. CDR3 coding DNA: TGTGCCAGCAGCCCCCGCTCCCAGGGTGGCGTCACTGAAGCTTTCTTT. Its protein product is CASSPRSQGGVTEAFF.

DNA of the CDR3: TGCGCCAGCAGCCCAGCGGGGGGGGGCACAGATACGCAGTATTTT. Residues: CASSPAGGGTDTQYF. This rearrangement joins TRBV5-1 to TRBJ2-3; 10 nucleotides match TRBD2. CDR1 is SGHRS and CDR2 is YFSETQ in the germline V gene. The CDR3 has 15 amino acids. Germline trimming cut 4 bases from V and 1 base from J; bases unmatched to any gene: 3.

This clone was detected a few times. The J gene is TRBJ1-1, the V gene TRBV10-3; D perhaps matches TRBD1 (5 bases). With 10 bases removed from V and 1 base from J, the gap between germline ends came to 16 bases. The CDR3 sequence is 14 residues long. Germline V gene data show CDR1 as ENHRY and CDR2 as SYGVKD. This chain's CDR3 is CATAWEGKNTEAFF. In DNA, the CDR3 is TGTGCCACCGCGTGGGAGGGGAAGAACACTGAAGCTTTCTTT.

This chain joins TRBV6-5 and TRBJ2-3, with a possible D match to TRBD1 (5 bases). Trimming left V 1 base short and J 0 bases short, with 8 bases between. The CDR3 loop spans 15 amino acids. CDR1 is MNHEY and CDR2 is SVGAGI in the germline V gene. Written as DNA, the CDR3 is TGTGCCAGCAGTTACTGGGGCGGTAGCACAGATACGCAGTATTTT. Protein product: CASSYWGGSTDTQYF.

V usage is TRBV19 and J usage is TRBJ2-5; D is unclear. Between the trimmed V and J ends, which lost 7 bases and 3 bases, there was a span of 12 bases. Germline assignment: CDR1 LNHDA and CDR2 SQIVND (reference sequence). This CDR3 comprises 13 residues. In nucleotides, the CDR3 is TGTGCCAGTAATCGTCGAGATAAAGAGACCCAGTACTTC. It encodes CASNRRDKETQYF.

The chain employs TRBV2 and TRBJ2-2; 7 nucleotides agree with TRBD2. Trimming took 8 bases from V and 2 from J; bases not matched to a gene: 8. The CDR3 is made up of 15 amino acids. Germline CDR1 reads SNHLY; CDR2 reads FYNNEI. The CDR3 region has the DNA TGTGCCAGCCAAGTTACGGGAGGCAACACCGGGGAGCTGTTTTTT. The encoded protein is CASQVTGGNTGELFF.